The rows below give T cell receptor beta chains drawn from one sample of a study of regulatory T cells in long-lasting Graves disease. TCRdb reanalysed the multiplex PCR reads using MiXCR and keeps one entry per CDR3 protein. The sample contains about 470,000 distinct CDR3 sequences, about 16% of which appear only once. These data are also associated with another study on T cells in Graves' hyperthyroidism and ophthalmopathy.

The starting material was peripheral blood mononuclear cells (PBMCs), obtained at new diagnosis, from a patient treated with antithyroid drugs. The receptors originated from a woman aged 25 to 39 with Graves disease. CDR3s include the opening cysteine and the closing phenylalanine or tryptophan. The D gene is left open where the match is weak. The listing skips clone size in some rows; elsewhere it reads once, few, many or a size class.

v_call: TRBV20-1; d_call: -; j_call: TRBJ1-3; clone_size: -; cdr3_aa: CSARTAGNTIYF; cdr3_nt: TGCAGTGCCCGGACAGCTGGAAACACCATATATTTT
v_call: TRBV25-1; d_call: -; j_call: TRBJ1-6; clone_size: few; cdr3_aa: CASSRVDNSPLHF; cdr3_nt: TGTGCCAGCAGTAGGGTGGATAATTCACCCCTCCACTTT
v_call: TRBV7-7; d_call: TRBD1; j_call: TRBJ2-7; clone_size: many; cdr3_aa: CASSLGDSPPYEQYF; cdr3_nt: TGTGCCAGCAGCCTAGGGGACAGCCCGCCTTACGAGCAGTACTTC
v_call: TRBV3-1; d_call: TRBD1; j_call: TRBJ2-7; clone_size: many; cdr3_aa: CASSQEGGDRVFF; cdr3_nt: TGTGCCAGCAGCCAAGAAGGCGGCGACAGGGTGTTTTTC
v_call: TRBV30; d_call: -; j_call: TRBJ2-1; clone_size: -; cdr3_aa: CAWSVGARFNNEQFF; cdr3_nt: TGTGCCTGGAGTGTAGGGGCTAGATTTAACAATGAGCAGTTCTTC
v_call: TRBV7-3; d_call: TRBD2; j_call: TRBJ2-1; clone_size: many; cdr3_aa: CASSLGAGGGNEQFF; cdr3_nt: TGTGCCAGCAGCTTAGGAGCGGGAGGGGGGAATGAGCAGTTCTTC
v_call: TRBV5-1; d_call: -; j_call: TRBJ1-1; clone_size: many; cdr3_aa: CASSLGGAGGTEAFF; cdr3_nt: TGTGCCAGCAGCTTGGGGGGCGCAGGTGGTACTGAAGCTTTCTTT
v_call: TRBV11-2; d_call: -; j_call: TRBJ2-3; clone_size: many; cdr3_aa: CASSLVGRLARADTQYF; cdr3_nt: TGTGCCAGCAGCTTAGTTGGTAGGCTAGCTCGCGCAGATACGCAGTATTTT
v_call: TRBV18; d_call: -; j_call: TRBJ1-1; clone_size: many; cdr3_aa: CASSPQGSLNTEAFF; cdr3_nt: TGTGCCAGCTCACCTCAGGGTTCTCTGAACACTGAAGCTTTCTTT
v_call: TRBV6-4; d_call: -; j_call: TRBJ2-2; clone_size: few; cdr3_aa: CASSVQGHQFANTGELFF; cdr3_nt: TGTGCCAGCAGTGTTCAGGGTCACCAGTTCGCGAACACCGGGGAGCTGTTTTTT
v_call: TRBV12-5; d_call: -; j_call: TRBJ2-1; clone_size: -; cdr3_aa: CASGYYNEQFF; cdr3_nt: TGTGCTAGTGGCTACTACAATGAGCAGTTCTTC
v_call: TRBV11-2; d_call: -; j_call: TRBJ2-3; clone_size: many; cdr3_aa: CASSLEGVMRADTQYF; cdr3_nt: TGTGCCAGCAGCTTAGAAGGGGTGATGAGGGCAGATACGCAGTATTTT
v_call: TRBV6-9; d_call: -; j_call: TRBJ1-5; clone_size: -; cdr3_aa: CASSLPDKPNQPQHF; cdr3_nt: TGTGCCAGCAGTTTACCCGACAAGCCTAATCAGCCCCAGCATTTT
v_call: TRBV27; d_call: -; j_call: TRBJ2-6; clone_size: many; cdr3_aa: CASSLELGTGANVLTF; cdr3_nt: TGTGCCAGCAGTTTAGAGCTGGGTACTGGGGCCAACGTCCTGACTTTC
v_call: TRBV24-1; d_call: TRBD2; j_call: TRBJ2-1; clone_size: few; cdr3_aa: CATSDSGTSRFDEQFF; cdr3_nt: TGTGCCACCAGTGATTCCGGGACTAGTCGCTTCGATGAGCAGTTCTTC
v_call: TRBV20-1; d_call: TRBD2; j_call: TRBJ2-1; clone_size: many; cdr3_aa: CSAGLAGASYNEQFF; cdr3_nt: TGCAGTGCTGGACTAGCGGGGGCCTCCTACAATGAGCAGTTCTTC
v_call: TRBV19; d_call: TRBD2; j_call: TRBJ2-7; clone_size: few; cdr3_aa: CASSMALAGVYEQYF; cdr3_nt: TGTGCCAGTAGTATGGCACTAGCGGGAGTCTACGAGCAGTACTTC
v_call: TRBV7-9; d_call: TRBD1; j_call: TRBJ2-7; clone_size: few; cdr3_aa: CASSFEQGSTYEQYF; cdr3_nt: TGTGCCAGCAGCTTTGAACAGGGGTCGACCTACGAGCAGTACTTC
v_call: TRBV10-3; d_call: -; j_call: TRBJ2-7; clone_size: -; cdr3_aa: CAISDSFGSYEQYF; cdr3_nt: TGTGCCATCAGTGACTCCTTCGGGAGTTACGAGCAGTACTTC
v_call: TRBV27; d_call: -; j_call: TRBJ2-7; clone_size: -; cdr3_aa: CASSLWGDSLYEQYF; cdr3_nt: TGTGCCAGCAGTTTATGGGGGGACAGCTTATACGAGCAGTACTTC
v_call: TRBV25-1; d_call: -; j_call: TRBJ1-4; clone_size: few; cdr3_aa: CASSDSGEGLMVKLFF; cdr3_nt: TGTGCCAGCAGTGACTCCGGCGAGGGGCTTATGGTAAAACTGTTTTTT
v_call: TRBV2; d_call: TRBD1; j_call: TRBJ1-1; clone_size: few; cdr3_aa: CATLYRGNTEAFF; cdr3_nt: TGTGCCACCTTATACAGGGGGAACACTGAAGCTTTCTTT
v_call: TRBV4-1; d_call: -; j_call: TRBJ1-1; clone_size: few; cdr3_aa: CASSQGHADTEAFF; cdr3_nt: TGCGCCAGCAGCCAAGGACACGCTGACACTGAAGCTTTCTTT
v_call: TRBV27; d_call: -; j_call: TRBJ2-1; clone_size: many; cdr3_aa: CASSLEGEVNNEQFF; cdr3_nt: TGTGCCAGCAGTTTAGAGGGAGAGGTAAACAATGAGCAGTTCTTC
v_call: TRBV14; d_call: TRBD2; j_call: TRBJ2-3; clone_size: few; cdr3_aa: CASSHTGGLAGTGTDTQYF; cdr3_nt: TGTGCCAGCAGCCATACCGGGGGACTAGCGGGAACAGGCACAGATACGCAGTATTTT
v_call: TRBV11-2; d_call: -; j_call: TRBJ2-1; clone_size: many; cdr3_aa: CASRTEGNEQFF; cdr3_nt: TGTGCCAGCAGGACCGAAGGGAATGAGCAGTTCTTC
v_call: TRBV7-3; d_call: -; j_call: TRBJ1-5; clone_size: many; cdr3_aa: CASSQDRDQPQHF; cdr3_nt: TGTGCCAGCAGCCAAGACAGAGATCAGCCCCAGCATTTT
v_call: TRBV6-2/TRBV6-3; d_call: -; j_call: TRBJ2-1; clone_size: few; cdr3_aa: CASSYLGPYNEQFF; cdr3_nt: TGTGCCAGCAGTTACCTGGGACCTTACAATGAGCAGTTCTTC
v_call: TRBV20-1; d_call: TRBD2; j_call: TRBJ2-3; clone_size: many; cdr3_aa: CSALRAGGGTDTQYF; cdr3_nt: TGCAGTGCCCTAAGGGCGGGAGGAGGCACAGATACGCAGTATTTT
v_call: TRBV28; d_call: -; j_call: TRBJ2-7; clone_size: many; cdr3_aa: CASSPQTGNYEQYF; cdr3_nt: TGTGCCAGCAGTCCTCAGACTGGCAACTACGAGCAGTACTTC
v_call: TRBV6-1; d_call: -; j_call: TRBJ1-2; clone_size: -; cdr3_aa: CASSPLREGYGYTF; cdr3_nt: TGTGCCAGCAGCCCCCTCCGGGAGGGATATGGCTACACCTTC
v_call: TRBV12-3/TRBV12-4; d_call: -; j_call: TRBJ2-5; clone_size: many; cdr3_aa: CASSMGTAPSLSF; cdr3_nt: TGTGCCAGCAGTATGGGGACTGCCCCGTCCCTTAGCTTC
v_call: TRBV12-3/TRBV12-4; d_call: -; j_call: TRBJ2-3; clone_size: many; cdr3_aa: CASSFQGTDTQYF; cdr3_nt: TGTGCCAGCAGTTTTCAGGGGACAGATACGCAGTATTTT
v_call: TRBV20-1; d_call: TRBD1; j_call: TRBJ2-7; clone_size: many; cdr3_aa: CSAIWDRGLRSYEQYF; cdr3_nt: TGCAGTGCTATATGGGACAGGGGGTTACGAAGCTACGAGCAGTACTTC
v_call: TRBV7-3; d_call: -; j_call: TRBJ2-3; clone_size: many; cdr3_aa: CASSTVQVDTQYF; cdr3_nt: TGTGCCAGCAGCACCGTACAGGTTGATACGCAGTATTTT
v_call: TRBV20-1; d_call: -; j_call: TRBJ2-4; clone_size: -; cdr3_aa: CSAGTPRAGAKNIQYF; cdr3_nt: TGCAGTGCTGGGACCCCGAGGGCTGGGGCCAAAAACATTCAGTACTTC
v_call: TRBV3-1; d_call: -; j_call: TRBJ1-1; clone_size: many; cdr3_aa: CACSQEGTNTEAFF; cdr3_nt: TGTGCCTGCAGCCAAGAGGGGACGAACACTGAAGCTTTCTTT
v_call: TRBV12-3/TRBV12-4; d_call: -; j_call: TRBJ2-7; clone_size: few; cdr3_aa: CASSPPRTSGSYEQYF; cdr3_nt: TGTGCCAGCAGCCCTCCCCGGACCTCGGGTAGCTACGAGCAGTACTTC
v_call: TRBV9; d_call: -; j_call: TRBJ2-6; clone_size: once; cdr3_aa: CASSVDPGASGANVLTF; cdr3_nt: TGTGCCAGCAGCGTAGATCCGGGGGCTTCGGGGGCCAACGTCCTGACTTTC
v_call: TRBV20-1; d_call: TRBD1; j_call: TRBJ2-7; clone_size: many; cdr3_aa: CSASTLAGQGAGEQYF; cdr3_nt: TGCAGTGCTTCGACCTTAGCGGGACAGGGGGCGGGCGAGCAGTACTTC
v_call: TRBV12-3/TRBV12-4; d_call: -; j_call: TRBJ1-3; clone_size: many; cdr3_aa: CASSPTRAVGNTIYF; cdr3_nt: TGTGCCAGCAGTCCTACTCGGGCTGTTGGAAACACCATATATTTT
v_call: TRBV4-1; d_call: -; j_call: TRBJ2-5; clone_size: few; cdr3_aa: CASSQDGRAVEETQYF; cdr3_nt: TGCGCCAGCAGCCAAGATGGCCGGGCGGTCGAAGAGACCCAGTACTTC
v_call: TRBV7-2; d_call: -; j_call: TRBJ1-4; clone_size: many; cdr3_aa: CASSLAVGGTNEKLFF; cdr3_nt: TGTGCCAGCAGCTTAGCGGTTGGGGGAACTAATGAAAAACTGTTTTTT
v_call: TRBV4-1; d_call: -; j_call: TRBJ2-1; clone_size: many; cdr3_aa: CASSQIFVGNEQFF; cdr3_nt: TGCGCCAGCAGCCAAATTTTCGTCGGCAATGAGCAGTTCTTC
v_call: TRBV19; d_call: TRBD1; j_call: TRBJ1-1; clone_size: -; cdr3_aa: CASRFRDRNTEAFF; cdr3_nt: TGTGCCAGTAGATTTCGGGACAGGAACACTGAAGCTTTCTTT
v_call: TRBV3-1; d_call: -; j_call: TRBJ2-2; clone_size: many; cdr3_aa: CASSQPNTGELFF; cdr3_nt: TGTGCCAGCAGCCAACCAAACACCGGGGAGCTGTTTTTT
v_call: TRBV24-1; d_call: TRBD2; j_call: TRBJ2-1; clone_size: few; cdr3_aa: CATSDSPGTSGSGGTYNEQFF; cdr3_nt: TGTGCCACCAGTGATTCCCCCGGGACTAGCGGGAGTGGGGGCACCTACAATGAGCAGTTCTTC
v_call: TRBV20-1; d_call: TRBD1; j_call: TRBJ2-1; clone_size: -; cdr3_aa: CSASGTGGKEQFF; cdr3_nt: TGCAGTGCTAGCGGGACAGGGGGCAAGGAGCAGTTCTTC
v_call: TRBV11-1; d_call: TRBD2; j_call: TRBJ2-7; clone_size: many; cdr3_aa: CASSPGLAGDEQYF; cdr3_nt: TGTGCCAGCAGCCCCGGACTAGCGGGAGACGAGCAGTACTTC
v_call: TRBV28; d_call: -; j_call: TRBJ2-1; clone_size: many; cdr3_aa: CASSLPGLISNEQFF; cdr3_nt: TGTGCCAGCAGTTTACCCGGACTCATTTCAAATGAGCAGTTCTTC
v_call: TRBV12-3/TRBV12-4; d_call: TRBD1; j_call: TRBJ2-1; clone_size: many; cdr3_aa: CASSGVGTGNNEQFF; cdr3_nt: TGTGCCAGCAGTGGCGTCGGGACAGGGAACAATGAGCAGTTCTTC
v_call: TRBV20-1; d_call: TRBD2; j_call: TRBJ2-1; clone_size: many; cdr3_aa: CSARDWGRGLAAYNEQFF; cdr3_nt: TGCAGTGCTAGAGATTGGGGTCGGGGACTAGCGGCCTACAATGAGCAGTTCTTC
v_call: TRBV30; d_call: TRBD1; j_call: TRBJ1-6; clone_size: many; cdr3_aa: CAWSGGQMNSPLHF; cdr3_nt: TGTGCCTGGAGTGGGGGACAGATGAATTCACCCCTCCACTTT
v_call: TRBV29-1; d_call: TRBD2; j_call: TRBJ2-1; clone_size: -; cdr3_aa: CSGVAGGSSYNEQFF; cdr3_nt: TGCAGCGGGGTAGCGGGAGGTTCCTCCTACAATGAGCAGTTCTTC
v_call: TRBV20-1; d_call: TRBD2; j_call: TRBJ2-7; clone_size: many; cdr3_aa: CSASSGSASYEQYF; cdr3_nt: TGCAGTGCTTCTAGCGGGAGTGCCTCCTACGAGCAGTACTTC
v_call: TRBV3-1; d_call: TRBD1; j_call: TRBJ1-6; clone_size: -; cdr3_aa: CASSHDSRQGSSPLHF; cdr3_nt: TGTGCCAGCAGCCACGATTCCAGACAGGGGAGTTCACCCCTCCACTTT
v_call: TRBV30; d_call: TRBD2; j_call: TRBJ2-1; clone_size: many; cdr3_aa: CAWTTRTSGYNEQFF; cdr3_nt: TGTGCCTGGACAACGCGGACTAGCGGCTACAATGAGCAGTTCTTC
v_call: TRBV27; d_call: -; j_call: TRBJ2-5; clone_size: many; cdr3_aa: CASSLVPSQETQYF; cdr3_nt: TGTGCCAGCAGTTTAGTTCCATCCCAAGAGACCCAGTACTTC
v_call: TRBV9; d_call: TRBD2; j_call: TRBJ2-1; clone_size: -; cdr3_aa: CASSAREGEGSYNEQFF; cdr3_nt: TGTGCCAGCAGCGCACGGGAGGGGGAGGGCTCCTACAATGAGCAGTTCTTC
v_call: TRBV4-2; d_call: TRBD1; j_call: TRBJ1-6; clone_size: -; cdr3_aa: CASSPGTVELSPLHF; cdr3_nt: TGTGCCAGCAGCCCAGGGACAGTCGAGCTTTCACCCCTCCACTTT